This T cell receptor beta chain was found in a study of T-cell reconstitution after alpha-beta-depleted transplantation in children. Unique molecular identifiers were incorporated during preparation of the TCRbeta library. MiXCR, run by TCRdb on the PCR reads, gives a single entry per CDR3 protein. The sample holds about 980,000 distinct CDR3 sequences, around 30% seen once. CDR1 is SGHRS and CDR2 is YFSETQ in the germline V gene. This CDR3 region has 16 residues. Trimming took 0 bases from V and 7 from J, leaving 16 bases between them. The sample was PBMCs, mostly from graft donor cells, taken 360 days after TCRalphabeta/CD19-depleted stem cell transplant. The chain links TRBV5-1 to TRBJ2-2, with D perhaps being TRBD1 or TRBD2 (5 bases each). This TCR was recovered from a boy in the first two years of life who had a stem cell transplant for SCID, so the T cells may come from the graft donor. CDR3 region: CASSLAGPGGGGELFF. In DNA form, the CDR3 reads TGCGCCAGCAGCTTGGCGGGGCCAGGAGGAGGCGGGGAGCTGTTTTTT.